This is a list of T cell receptor beta chains from one sample in a study of T cells in Graves' hyperthyroidism and ophthalmopathy. TCRdb re-derived calls from the multiplex PCR reads in MiXCR, one entry per CDR3 protein. The sample contains about 500,000 distinct CDR3 sequences, over 15% of which appear only once. The sample comprised blood. The receptors originated from a woman between 18 and 29 years old with Graves' ophthalmopathy. CDR3s include the opening cysteine and the closing phenylalanine or tryptophan. The D gene is left open where the match is weak. Clone size is stated in some rows and not others, as once, few, many or a class when expanded.

abundance	j_gene	v_gene	d_gene	CDR3aa	CDR3nt
NA	TRBJ1-1	TRBV9	NA	CASSVEGETEAFF	TGTGCCAGCAGCGTAGAAGGGGAAACTGAAGCTTTCTTT
NA	TRBJ1-3	TRBV7-9	TRBD1	CASSLRQGLVPIYF	TGTGCCAGCAGTCTCCGACAGGGACTAGTTCCCATATATTTT
few	TRBJ1-5	TRBV5-6	NA	CASSLVPGTPQHF	TGTGCCAGCAGCTTGGTCCCCGGGACGCCCCAGCATTTT
many	TRBJ1-2	TRBV7-2	NA	CASSLVEEHYGYTF	TGTGCCAGCAGCTTAGTGGAGGAGCACTATGGCTACACCTTC
NA	TRBJ2-2	TRBV7-9	NA	CASSIHREPGELFF	TGTGCCAGCAGCATACATAGAGAACCCGGGGAGCTGTTTTTT
many	TRBJ2-1	TRBV6-1	TRBD2	CASSEDIAGTYNEQFF	TGTGCCAGCAGTGAAGATATAGCGGGTACCTACAATGAGCAGTTCTTC
many	TRBJ2-7	TRBV20-1	NA	CSARDPSWPTYEQYF	TGCAGTGCTAGAGATCCCTCCTGGCCCACCTACGAGCAGTACTTC
many	TRBJ2-7	TRBV7-2	TRBD1	CASSSTGAAYEQYF	TGTGCCAGCAGCTCGACAGGGGCTGCCTACGAGCAGTACTTC
few	TRBJ2-7	TRBV20-1	TRBD2	CSARDGGSSYEQYF	TGCAGTGCTAGAGATGGCGGGAGCTCCTACGAGCAGTACTTC
NA	TRBJ2-1	TRBV19	NA	CASSHLNEQFF	TGTGCCAGTAGTCACCTGAATGAGCAGTTCTTC
NA	TRBJ1-2	TRBV10-3	TRBD1	CAISEPTGVGYTF	TGTGCCATCAGTGAACCGACAGGGGTAGGCTACACCTTC
few	TRBJ2-7	TRBV11-2	NA	CASSPTPDFYEQYF	TGTGCCAGCAGCCCCACGCCGGATTTTTACGAGCAGTACTTC
once	TRBJ2-3	TRBV19	TRBD2	CASSIREASTDTQYF	TGTGCCAGTAGTATCCGGGAGGCTAGCACAGATACGCAGTATTTT
NA	TRBJ2-5	TRBV28	NA	CASSGGRGSETQYF	TGTGCCAGCAGCGGCGGCCGGGGGTCAGAGACCCAGTACTTC